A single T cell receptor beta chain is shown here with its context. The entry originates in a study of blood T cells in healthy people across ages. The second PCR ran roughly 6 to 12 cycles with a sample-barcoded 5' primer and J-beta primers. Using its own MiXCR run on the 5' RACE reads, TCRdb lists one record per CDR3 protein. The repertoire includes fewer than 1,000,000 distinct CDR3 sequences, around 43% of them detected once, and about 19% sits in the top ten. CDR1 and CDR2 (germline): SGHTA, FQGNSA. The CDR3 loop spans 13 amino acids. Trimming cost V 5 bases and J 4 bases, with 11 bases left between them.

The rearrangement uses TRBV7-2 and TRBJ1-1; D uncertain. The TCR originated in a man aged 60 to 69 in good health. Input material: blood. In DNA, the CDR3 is TGTGCCAGCAGCCCGCCAGGTGGCACTGAAGCTTTCTTT. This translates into CASSPPGGTEAFF.